This T cell receptor (beta chain) is from a study of blood T cells in healthy people across ages. There are a few counts of this clonotype. Then a second PCR, running roughly 7 to 11 cycles, was carried out with a sample-barcoded 5' primer and a J-beta primer mix. TCRdb called the 5' RACE reads again in MiXCR, with one record for every CDR3 protein. The data contain 1.5 million to 2 million distinct CDR3 sequences, 28% of them singletons. Material: blood. This sequence originates from a woman in her twenties or thirties in good health.

The CDR3: CASSTTGSTEAFF. CDR3 sequence (DNA): TGTGCCAGCTCTACCACGGGGTCCACTGAAGCTTTCTTT. V is TRBV18 and J is TRBJ1-1; no clear D. The length of the CDR3 is 13 residues. The germline gives CDR1 KGHSH, CDR2 LQKENI. V was pared by 6 bases and J by 4 bases, with 12 bases between.